The next 29 T cell receptor beta chains were all read from a single sample in a study of CD8 T cells in Susac syndrome. RNA amounts of about 0.5 to 1 ug underwent reverse transcription with random hexamers. MiXCR, run by TCRdb on the immunoSEQ multiplex PCR reads, gives a single entry per CDR3 protein. The sample lists tens of thousands of distinct CDR3 sequences, about 95% occurring once. Sequenced material: CD8+ T cells from PBMCs. The receptor set was obtained from a human donor with multiple sclerosis.

V and J are TRBV3-1 and TRBJ2-7; maybe TRBD2 (5 bases). The CDR3 has 17 amino acids. Germline lookup yields CDR1 LGHDT and CDR2 YNNKEL (reference sequence). Between the trimmed V and J ends, which lost 0 bases and 4 bases, there was a span of 19 bases. CDR3 DNA sequence: TGTGCCAGCAGCCAAGAAGGGTCGTGGCTAGCCGTATACGAGCAGTACTTC. It codes for CASSQEGSWLAVYEQYF.

The V gene is TRBV30, the J gene TRBJ2-7; 9 bases align to TRBD2. The trim removed 2 bases at V and 0 bases at J, leaving 8 bases unmatched. Germline V gives CDR1 GTSNPN, CDR2 SVGIG (reference sequence). This CDR3 has 16 residues. The chain's CDR3 is CAWSIGLASSSYEQYF. The CDR3 nucleotides read TGTGCCTGGAGTATTGGACTAGCGAGTAGCTCCTACGAGCAGTACTTC.

V gene TRBV3-1 combines with J gene TRBJ2-3; possible D gene TRBD2, 6 bases. CDR3 length: 16 amino acids. Germline assignment: CDR1 LGHDT and CDR2 YNNKEL (reference sequence). V gave up 2 bases and J gave up 2 bases, with 14 bases separating them. The CDR3 loop reads CASSQYYRGTTDTQYF. Written as DNA, the CDR3 is TGTGCCAGCAGCCAATACTACCGGGGGACCACAGATACGCAGTATTTT.

This chain links TRBV7-9 with TRBJ1-2; 8 bases map to TRBD1. The CDR3 covers 15 residues. Germline V CDR1 and CDR2: SEHNR, FQNEAQ (reference sequence). J gave up 4 bases and V 1 base, and 5 bases lay outside the gene matches. The CDR3 DNA reads as TGTGCCAGCAGCTTAGTCGGACAGGGCCCCTATGGCTACACCTTC. Encoded protein: CASSLVGQGPYGYTF.

The chain joins TRBV18 to TRBJ2-7; perhaps TRBD1 as D (5 bases). V was cut by 2 bases and J by 7 bases, with 15 bases left in between. The CDR3 spans 14 residues. Germline V gene data show CDR1 as KGHSH and CDR2 as LQKENI. The CDR3 loop is CASSPDSAILEQYF. In DNA, the CDR3 is TGTGCCAGCTCACCAGACAGCGCAATCCTGGAGCAGTACTTC.

This clonotype was seen only once. This sequence joins TRBV25-1 and TRBJ2-3; D perhaps matches TRBD2 (6 bases). CDR3 length: 13 residues. Trimming removed 7 bases from V and 2 bases from J, with 10 bases in between. The V gene's germline CDR1 is MGHDK and CDR2 SYGVNS. CDR3 sequence (DNA): TGTGCCAGCAACCGGGACTCCACAGATACGCAGTATTTT. The encoded protein is CASNRDSTDTQYF.

The chain has TRBV5-4 and TRBJ2-1, with TRBD1 matching over 8 bases. CDR3 length: 15 residues. From germline, CDR1 is SGHNT and CDR2 YYREEE (reference sequence). Trimming removed 0 bases from V and 6 bases from J; junction bases left unmatched: 5. CDR3 DNA sequence: TGTGCCAGCAGCTTGGGCAGGGGGCGGGGCAATGAGCAGTTCTTC. The encoded protein is CASSLGRGRGNEQFF. Full variable domain (remainder filled in from reference TRBV5-4 and TRBJ2-1): ETGVTQSPTHLIKTRGQQVTLRCSSQSGHNTVSWYQQALGQGPQFIFQYYREEENGRGNFPPRFSGLQFPNYSSELNVNALELDDSALYLCASSLGRGRGNEQFFGPGTRLTVL.

The chain joins TRBV15 to TRBJ2-3; 7 nucleotides agree with TRBD1. V shed 0 bases, J shed 3 bases, and the junction held 6 bases outside the gene matches. Looked up from germline, CDR1 is LNHNV and CDR2 is YYDKDF (reference sequence). This CDR3 contains 16 residues. The DNA of the CDR3 is TGTGCCACCAGCAGAGAAAGGGGGCCCCCGACAGATACGCAGTATTTT. Amino acid sequence: CATSRERGPPTDTQYF.

V gene TRBV29-1 combines with J gene TRBJ2-3; the D gene is possibly TRBD2 (6 bases). The CDR3 contains 13 residues. Per the germline V gene, CDR1 is SQVTM and CDR2 is ANQGSEA. V lost 4 bases to trimming and J lost 2 bases, with 10 bases between them. This CDR3 is CSVVAENTDTQYF. CDR3 DNA: TGCAGCGTTGTAGCGGAAAACACAGATACGCAGTATTTT.

A single count supports this clonotype. The chain employs TRBV3-1 and TRBJ2-5; 10 nucleotides agree with TRBD1. CDR3 length: 19 residues. The germline CDR1 and CDR2 sequences are LGHDT and YNNKEL (reference sequence). Germline trimming cut 1 base from V and 5 bases from J; bases unmatched to any gene: 16. CDR3 sequence reads: CASSQGPGTGEASDETQYF. CDR3 coding DNA: TGTGCCAGCAGCCAAGGACCCGGGACAGGGGAGGCCTCAGATGAGACCCAGTACTTC.

The chain recombines TRBV3-1 with TRBJ2-3; no clear D. Trimming pared 4 bases from V and 5 bases from J, leaving 7 bases between. The CDR3 runs to 12 residues. Germline CDR1 and CDR2: LGHDT and YNNKEL (reference sequence). The CDR3 region is CASSRPGDTQYF. The CDR3 DNA follows: TGTGCCAGCAGCCGTCCCGGAGATACGCAGTATTTT.

Only one count was recorded for this clonotype. Written as DNA, the CDR3 is TGTGCCAGCAGTGAAGTGGACAGAGTGGGGGAAAAACTGTTTTTT. Translation gives CASSEVDRVGEKLFF. The chain recombines TRBV25-1 with TRBJ1-4, with D possibly matching TRBD1 (6 bases). V dropped 2 bases and J dropped 8 bases, with 15 bases sitting between them. CDR1 MGHDK and CDR2 SYGVNS come from the germline V gene. This CDR3 spans 15 amino acids.

This sequence joins TRBV6-2 or TRBV6-3 and TRBJ2-5; TRBD2 agrees at 9 bases. Germline assignment: CDR1 MNHEY and CDR2 SVGEGT. The CDR3 sequence is 17 residues long. J lost 1 base, V lost 0 bases, and 6 bases had no gene match. CDR3 bases: TGTGCCAGCAGTTACTCTCCTGATAGCGGGAGCCAAGAGACCCAGTACTTC. Its translation: CASSYSPDSGSQETQYF.

The chain uses TRBV30 and TRBJ2-6; 9 bases agree with TRBD1. The ends lost 8 bases at V and 4 bases at J; junction bases unmatched: 9. Germline V gene lookup returns CDR1 GTSNPN and CDR2 SVGIG (reference sequence). The CDR3 has 15 residues. The DNA of the CDR3 is TGTGCCGGAGCGGGACAGGGTACCGGGGCCAACGTCCTGACTTTC. Residues: CAGAGQGTGANVLTF.

Here the CDR3 reads CASSFLDYTGELFF. DNA for the CDR3: TGTGCCAGCAGTTTCTTAGACTACACCGGGGAGCTGTTTTTT. The gene calls are TRBV6-5 and TRBJ2-2; the D is unclear. The germline V gene has CDR1 MNHEY and CDR2 SVGAGI. This CDR3 has 14 amino acids. With 4 bases removed from V and 3 bases from J, the gap between germline ends came to 9 bases.

This clonotype is a singleton in its sample. The chain couples TRBV19 to TRBJ2-7; D possibly corresponds to TRBD1 (6 bases). The V end lost 7 bases, the J end lost 1 base, and 11 bases lay between the germline ends. The CDR3 has 13 amino acids. Germline CDR1 LNHDA, CDR2 SQIVND (reference sequence). The CDR3 DNA reads as TGTGCCAGTAAGTCGGACAGATCCTACGAGCAGTACTTC. This codes for CASKSDRSYEQYF.

The V gene is TRBV30, the J gene TRBJ2-4; 9 nucleotides line up with TRBD2. Germline trimming cut 1 base from V and 0 bases from J; bases unmatched to any gene: 4. CDR1 and CDR2 from the germline V gene are GTSNPN and SVGIG (reference sequence). This CDR3 spans 16 amino acids. CDR3 region: CAWSGTSELAKNIQYF. CDR3 coding DNA: TGTGCCTGGAGTGGGACTAGCGAATTAGCCAAAAACATTCAGTACTTC.

The V and J genes are TRBV25-1 and TRBJ2-5, with D perhaps TRBD1 or TRBD2 (5 bases each). Germline-derived CDR1 and CDR2 are MGHDK and SYGVNS. The CDR3 runs 16 residues. V was pared by 3 bases and J by 5 bases, with 19 bases between. Here the CDR3 DNA reads TGTGCCAGCAGTGACAGGGAATTGTCATGGAGGGAGACCCAGTACTTC. Translated, it gives CASSDRELSWRETQYF.

The chain couples TRBV27 to TRBJ2-7; D might be TRBD1 (6 bases). CDR1 is MNHEY, CDR2 SMNVEV, per germline (reference sequence). The length of the CDR3 is 14 residues. V was shortened by 6 bases and J by 0 bases, with 12 bases between the two germline ends. CDR3 residues: CASSSDRSSYEQYF. Here the CDR3 DNA reads TGTGCCAGCAGCTCTGACAGGAGCTCCTACGAGCAGTACTTC.

The gene calls are TRBV27 and TRBJ2-7, with unresolved D. The CDR3 is made up of 13 amino acids. Trimming took off 7 bases at V and 5 bases at J, with 15 bases between the two ends. The V gene's germline CDR1 is MNHEY and CDR2 SMNVEV (reference sequence). CDR3 residues: CASTPTLTHEQYF. CDR3 DNA sequence: TGTGCCAGCACCCCGACTCTTACTCACGAGCAGTACTTC.

The V gene is TRBV6-6, the J gene TRBJ2-5, with 8 bases lining up with TRBD2. The CDR3 has 14 amino acids. With V trimmed by 7 bases and J by 4 bases, 8 bases remained unmatched. Germline CDR1 reads MNHNY; CDR2 reads SVGAGI (reference sequence). CDR3 residues: CASIQLAGTETQYF. Written as DNA, the CDR3 is TGTGCCAGCATCCAGCTAGCGGGTACAGAGACCCAGTACTTC.

This clonotype was found once. This chain links TRBV29-1 with TRBJ1-2; 7 nucleotides match TRBD1. The germline V gene has CDR1 SQVTM and CDR2 ANQGSEA. This CDR3 comprises 12 residues. V was clipped by 5 bases and J by 8 bases; unmatched bases: 8. The CDR3 spells CSVRRGMRGYTF. The CDR3 region has the DNA TGCAGCGTTCGCAGGGGGATGCGAGGCTACACCTTC.

The rearrangement joins TRBV5-1 to TRBJ1-1, with unresolved D. The germline CDR1 and CDR2 sequences are SGHRS and YFSETQ. V was trimmed by 3 bases and J by 5 bases, leaving 11 bases between them. The CDR3 totals 13 residues. CDR3 in amino acids: CASSWGSGTEAFF. The CDR3, as DNA: TGCGCCAGCAGCTGGGGAAGCGGGACTGAAGCTTTCTTT.

The chain uses TRBV6-1 and TRBJ2-4; a possible D gene is TRBD2 (6 bases). This CDR3 is 19 amino acids long. Trimming took 5 bases from V and 0 from J, leaving 23 bases between them. Germline CDR1 is MNHNS and CDR2 is SASEGT. CDR3 sequence: CASSQPGLAIPVAKNIQYF. The CDR3 DNA sequence: TGTGCCAGCAGTCAGCCCGGGCTAGCGATCCCCGTAGCCAAAAACATTCAGTACTTC.

The chain couples TRBV5-6 to TRBJ1-1; 7 nucleotides agree with TRBD1. The CDR3 has 14 amino acids. Germline lookup yields CDR1 SGHDT and CDR2 YYEEEE. V lost 2 bases to trimming and J lost 4 bases; unmatched junction nucleotides: 5. The CDR3 spells CASSFGTALTEAFF. CDR3 nucleotides: TGTGCCAGCAGCTTTGGGACAGCTCTCACTGAAGCTTTCTTT.

V and J are TRBV4-2 and TRBJ2-7; 9 bases align to TRBD1. Germline lookup yields CDR1 LGHNA and CDR2 YNFKEQ. Trimming cost V 0 bases and J 2 bases; bases outside gene matches: 5. There are 16 residues in the CDR3. The CDR3 region is CASSQDLGQGAYEQYF. Here the CDR3 DNA reads TGTGCCAGCAGCCAAGATCTGGGACAGGGAGCCTACGAGCAGTACTTC.

CDR3 DNA sequence: TGTGCCAGCAGTTCCCAGACTGGGCACGGCTACACCTTC. This codes for CASSSQTGHGYTF. The V call is TRBV27, the J call TRBJ1-2, with D hard to call. CDR1 MNHEY and CDR2 SMNVEV come from the germline V gene (reference sequence). There are 13 residues in the CDR3. The germline V and J ends were trimmed by 4 bases and 8 bases, with 14 bases remaining between them.

The rearrangement links TRBV13 to TRBJ1-6, with D perhaps TRBD1 (5 bases). Germline V CDR1 and CDR2: PRHDT, FYEKMQ (reference sequence). V dropped 0 bases and J dropped 9 bases, with 18 bases sitting between them. CDR3 length: 17 amino acids. For the CDR3, the DNA is TGTGCCAGCAGCTTAGGCACGGTCCAGGGTTCGGCTTCACCCCTCCACTTT. The encoded protein is CASSLGTVQGSASPLHF.

The J gene is TRBJ2-6, the V gene TRBV7-8; a possible D gene is TRBD2 (6 bases). The germline V and J ends were trimmed by 8 bases and 0 bases, with 11 bases remaining between them. There are 15 residues in the CDR3. CDR1 and CDR2 (germline): SGHVS, FQNEAQ. The CDR3 here is CASGRGISGANVLTF. The DNA for the CDR3 is TGTGCCAGCGGGCGGGGTATCTCTGGGGCCAACGTCCTGACTTTC.